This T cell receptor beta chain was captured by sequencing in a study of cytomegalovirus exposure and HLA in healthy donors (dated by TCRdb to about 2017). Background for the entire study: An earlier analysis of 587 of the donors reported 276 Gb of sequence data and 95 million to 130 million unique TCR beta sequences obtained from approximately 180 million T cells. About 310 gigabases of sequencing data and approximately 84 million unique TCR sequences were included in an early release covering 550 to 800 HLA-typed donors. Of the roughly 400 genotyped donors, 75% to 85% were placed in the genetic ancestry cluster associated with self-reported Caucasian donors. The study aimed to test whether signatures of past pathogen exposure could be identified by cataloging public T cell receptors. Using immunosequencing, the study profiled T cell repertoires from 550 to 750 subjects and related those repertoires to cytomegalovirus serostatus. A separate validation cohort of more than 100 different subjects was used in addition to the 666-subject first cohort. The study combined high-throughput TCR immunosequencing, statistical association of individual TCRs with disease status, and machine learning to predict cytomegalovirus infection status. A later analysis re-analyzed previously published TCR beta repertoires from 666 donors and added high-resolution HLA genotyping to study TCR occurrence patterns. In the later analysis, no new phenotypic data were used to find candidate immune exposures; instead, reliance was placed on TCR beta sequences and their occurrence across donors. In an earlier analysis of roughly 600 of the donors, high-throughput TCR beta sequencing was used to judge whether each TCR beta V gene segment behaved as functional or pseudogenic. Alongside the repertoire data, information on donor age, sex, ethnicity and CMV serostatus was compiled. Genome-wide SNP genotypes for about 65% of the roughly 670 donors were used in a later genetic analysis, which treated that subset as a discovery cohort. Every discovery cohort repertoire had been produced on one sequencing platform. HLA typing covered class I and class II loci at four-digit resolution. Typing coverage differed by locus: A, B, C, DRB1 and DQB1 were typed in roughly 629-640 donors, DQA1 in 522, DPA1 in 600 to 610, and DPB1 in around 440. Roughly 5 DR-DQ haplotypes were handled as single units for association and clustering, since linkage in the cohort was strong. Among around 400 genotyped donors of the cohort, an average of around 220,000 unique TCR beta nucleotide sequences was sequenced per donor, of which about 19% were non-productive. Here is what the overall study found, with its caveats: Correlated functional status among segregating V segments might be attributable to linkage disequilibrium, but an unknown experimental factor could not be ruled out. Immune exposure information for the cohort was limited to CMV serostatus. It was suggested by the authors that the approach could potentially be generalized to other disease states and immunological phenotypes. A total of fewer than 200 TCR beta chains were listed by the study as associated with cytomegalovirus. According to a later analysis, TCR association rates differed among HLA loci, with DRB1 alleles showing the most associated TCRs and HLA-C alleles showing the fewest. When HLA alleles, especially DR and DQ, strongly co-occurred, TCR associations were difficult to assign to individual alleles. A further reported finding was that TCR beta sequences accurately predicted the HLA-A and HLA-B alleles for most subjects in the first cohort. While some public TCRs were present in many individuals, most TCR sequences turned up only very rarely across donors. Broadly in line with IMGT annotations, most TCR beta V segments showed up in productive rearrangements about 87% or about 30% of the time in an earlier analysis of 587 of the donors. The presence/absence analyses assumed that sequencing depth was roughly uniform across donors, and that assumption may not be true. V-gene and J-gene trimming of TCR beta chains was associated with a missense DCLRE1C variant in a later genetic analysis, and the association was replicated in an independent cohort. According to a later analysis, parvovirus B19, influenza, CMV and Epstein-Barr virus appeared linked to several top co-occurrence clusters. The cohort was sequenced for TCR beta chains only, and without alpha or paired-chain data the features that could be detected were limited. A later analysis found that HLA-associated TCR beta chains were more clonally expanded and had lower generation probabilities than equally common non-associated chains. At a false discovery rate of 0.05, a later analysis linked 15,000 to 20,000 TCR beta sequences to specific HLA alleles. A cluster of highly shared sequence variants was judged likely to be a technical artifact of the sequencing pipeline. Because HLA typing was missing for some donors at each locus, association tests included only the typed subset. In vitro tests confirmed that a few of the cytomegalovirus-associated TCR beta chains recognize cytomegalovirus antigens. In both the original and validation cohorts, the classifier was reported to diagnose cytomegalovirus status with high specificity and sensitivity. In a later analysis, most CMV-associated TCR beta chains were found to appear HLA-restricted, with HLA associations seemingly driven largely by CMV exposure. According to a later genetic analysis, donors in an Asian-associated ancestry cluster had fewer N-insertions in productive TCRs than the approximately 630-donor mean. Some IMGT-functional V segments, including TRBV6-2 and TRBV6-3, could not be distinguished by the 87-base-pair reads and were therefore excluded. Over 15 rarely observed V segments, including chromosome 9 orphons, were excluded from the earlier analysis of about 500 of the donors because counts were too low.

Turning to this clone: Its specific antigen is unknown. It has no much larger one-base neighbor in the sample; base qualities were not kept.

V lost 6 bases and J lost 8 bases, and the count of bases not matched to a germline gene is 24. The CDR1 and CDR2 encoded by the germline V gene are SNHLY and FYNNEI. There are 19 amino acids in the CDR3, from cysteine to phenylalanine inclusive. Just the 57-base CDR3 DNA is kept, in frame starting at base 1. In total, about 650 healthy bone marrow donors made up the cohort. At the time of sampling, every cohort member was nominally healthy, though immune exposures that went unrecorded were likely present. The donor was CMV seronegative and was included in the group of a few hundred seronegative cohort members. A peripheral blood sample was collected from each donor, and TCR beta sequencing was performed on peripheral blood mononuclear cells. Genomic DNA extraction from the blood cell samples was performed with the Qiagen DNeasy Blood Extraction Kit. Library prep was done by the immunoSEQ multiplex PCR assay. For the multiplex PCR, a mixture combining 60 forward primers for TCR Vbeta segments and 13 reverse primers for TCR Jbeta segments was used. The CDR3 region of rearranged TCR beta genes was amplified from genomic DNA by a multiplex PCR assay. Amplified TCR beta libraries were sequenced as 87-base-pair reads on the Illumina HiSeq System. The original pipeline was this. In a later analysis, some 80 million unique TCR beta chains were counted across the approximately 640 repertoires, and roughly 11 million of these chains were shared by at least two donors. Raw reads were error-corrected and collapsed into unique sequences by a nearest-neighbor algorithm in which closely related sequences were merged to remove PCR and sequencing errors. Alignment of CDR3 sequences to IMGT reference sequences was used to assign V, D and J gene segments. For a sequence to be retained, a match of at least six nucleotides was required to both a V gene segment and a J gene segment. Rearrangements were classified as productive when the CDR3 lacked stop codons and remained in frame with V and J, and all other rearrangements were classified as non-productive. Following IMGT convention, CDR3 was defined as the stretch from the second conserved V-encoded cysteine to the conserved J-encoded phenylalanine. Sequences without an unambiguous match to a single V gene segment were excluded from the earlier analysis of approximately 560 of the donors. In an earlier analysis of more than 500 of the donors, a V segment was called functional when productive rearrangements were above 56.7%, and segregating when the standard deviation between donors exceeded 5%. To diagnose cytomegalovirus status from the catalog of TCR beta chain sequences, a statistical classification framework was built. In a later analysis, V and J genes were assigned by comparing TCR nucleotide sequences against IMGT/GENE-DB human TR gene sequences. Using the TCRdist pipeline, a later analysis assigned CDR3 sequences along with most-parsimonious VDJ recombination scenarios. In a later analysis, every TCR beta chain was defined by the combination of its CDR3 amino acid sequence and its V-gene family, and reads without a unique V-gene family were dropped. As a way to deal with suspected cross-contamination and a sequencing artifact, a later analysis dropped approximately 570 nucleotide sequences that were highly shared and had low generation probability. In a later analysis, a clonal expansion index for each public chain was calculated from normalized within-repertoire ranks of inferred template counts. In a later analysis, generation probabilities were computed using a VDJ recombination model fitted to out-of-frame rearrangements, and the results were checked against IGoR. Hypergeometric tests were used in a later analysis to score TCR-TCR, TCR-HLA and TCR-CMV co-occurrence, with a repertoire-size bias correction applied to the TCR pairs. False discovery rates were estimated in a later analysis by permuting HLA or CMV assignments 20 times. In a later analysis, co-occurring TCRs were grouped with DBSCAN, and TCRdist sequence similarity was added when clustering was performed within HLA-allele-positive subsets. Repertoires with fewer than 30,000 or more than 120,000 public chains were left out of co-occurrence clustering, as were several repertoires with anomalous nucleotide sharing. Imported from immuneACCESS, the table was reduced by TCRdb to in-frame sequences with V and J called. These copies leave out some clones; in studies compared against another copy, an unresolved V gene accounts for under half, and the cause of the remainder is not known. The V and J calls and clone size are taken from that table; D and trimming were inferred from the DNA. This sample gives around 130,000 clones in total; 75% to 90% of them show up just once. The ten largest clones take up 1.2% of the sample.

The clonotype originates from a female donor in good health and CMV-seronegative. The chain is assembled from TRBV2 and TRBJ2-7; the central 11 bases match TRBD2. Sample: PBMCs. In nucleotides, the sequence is TGTGCCAGCAGCCCAACGACGGCTAGCGGGAGGATCCCCCCCAGAAAGCAGTACTTC. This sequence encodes CASSPTTASGRIPPRKQYF.